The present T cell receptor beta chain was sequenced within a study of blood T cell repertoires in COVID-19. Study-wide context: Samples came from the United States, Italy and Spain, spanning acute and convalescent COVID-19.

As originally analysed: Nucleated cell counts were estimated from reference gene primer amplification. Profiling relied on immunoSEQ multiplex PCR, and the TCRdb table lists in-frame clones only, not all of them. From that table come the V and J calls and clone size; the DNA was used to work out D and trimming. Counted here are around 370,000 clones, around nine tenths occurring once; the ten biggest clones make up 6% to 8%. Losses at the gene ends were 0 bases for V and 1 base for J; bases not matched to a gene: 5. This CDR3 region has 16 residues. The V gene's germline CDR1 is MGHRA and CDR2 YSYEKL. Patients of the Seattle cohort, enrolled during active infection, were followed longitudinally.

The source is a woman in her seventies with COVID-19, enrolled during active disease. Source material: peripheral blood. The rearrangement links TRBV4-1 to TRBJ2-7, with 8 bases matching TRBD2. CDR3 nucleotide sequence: TGCGCCAGCAGCCAAGAGAAGCGGGGGTCTTCCTACGAGCAGTACTTC. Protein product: CASSQEKRGSSYEQYF.